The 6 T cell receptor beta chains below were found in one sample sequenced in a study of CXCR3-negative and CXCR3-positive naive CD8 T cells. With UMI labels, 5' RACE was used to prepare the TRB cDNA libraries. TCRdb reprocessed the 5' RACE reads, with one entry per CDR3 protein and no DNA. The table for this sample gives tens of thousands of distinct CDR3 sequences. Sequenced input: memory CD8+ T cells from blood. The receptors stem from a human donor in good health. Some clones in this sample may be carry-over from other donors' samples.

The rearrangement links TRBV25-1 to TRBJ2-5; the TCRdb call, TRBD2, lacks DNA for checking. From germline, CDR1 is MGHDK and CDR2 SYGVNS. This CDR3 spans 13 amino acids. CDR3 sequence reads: CAAEGWGQETQYF. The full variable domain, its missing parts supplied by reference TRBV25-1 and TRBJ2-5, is EADIYQTPRYLVIGTGKKITLECSQTMGHDKMYWYQQDPGMELHLIHYSYGVNSTEKGDLSSESTVSRIRTEHFPLTLESARPSHTSQYLCAAEGWGQETQYFGPGTRLLVL.

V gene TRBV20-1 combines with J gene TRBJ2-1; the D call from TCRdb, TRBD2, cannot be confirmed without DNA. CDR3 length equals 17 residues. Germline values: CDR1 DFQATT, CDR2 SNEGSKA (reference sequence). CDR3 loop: CSGAGTSGRASYNEQFF.

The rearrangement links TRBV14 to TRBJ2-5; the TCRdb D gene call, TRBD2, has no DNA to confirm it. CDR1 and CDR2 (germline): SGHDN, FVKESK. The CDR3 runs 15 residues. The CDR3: CASSLYGASVETQYF.

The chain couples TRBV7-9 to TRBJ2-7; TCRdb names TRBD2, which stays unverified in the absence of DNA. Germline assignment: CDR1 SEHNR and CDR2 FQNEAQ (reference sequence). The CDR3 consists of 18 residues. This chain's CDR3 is CASSLVGLAGGIPHEQYF.

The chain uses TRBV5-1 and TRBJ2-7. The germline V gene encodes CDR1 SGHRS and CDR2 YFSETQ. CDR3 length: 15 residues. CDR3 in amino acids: CASSLGSGVAYEQYF.

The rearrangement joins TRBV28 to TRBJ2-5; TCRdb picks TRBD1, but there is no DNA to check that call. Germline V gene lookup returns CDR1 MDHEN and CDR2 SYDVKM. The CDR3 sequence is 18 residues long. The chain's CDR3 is CASSSLTGTGVSEETQYF. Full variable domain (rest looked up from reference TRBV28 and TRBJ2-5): DVKVTQSSRYLVKRTGEKVFLECVQDMDHENMFWYRQDPGLGLRLIYFSYDVKMKEKGDIPEGYSVSREKKERFSLILESASTNQTSMYLCASSSLTGTGVSEETQYFGPGTRLLVL.